The clone carrying this TCR beta chain appeared a few times. Its antigen is still unknown. Both 60 Vbeta primers and 13 Jbeta primers went into the PCR. Method: immunoSEQ multiplex PCR; TCRdb's copy keeps in-frame clones and lacks some. The table records 130,000 or so clones, roughly 8.3% of them present only once. The sample comes from a study of cytomegalovirus exposure and HLA in healthy donors. Regarding the study as a whole: Some segments of the V type, notably TRBV6-2 and TRBV6-3, were excluded as indistinguishable. According to a later analysis, most TCR beta chains associated with CMV appeared HLA-restricted.

The CDR3 totals 14 residues. The germline gives CDR1 LNHDA, CDR2 SQIVND (reference sequence). Trimming pared 1 base from V and 6 bases from J, leaving 10 bases between. Each donor's status was that of a healthy bone marrow donor. J is TRBJ2-1 and V is TRBV19; TRBD2 is a possible D gene (5 bases). The receptor comes from a man aged 40-49 years in good health and CMV-seronegative. The sample comprised PBMCs. The CDR3 loop reads CASSIAGFANEQFF. DNA of the CDR3: TGTGCCAGTAGTATAGCGGGGTTTGCCAATGAGCAGTTCTTC.